These 11 T cell receptor beta chains share one sample of origin, sequenced in a study of CD8+ T cells in alopecia areata. Isolated RNA was reverse transcribed into cDNA used as the sequencing template. TCRdb's table, derived via immunoSEQ multiplex PCR, lists solely in-frame clones and lacks some. The sample has over 200,000 clones, around 62% seen once. The input for sequencing was CD4+ T cells sorted from blood, taken at week 0. Every receptor here comes from a human donor with alopecia areata.

The rearrangement links TRBV27 to TRBJ1-2; D perhaps matches TRBD1 (6 bases). The CDR3 spans 13 residues. Germline V gene sequence: CDR1 MNHEY, CDR2 SMNVEV (reference sequence). V was trimmed by 3 bases and J by 5 bases, leaving 10 bases between them. This chain's CDR3 is CASSLQGNYGYTF. The DNA for the CDR3 is TGTGCCAGCAGTTTGCAGGGGAATTATGGCTACACCTTC.

This chain joins TRBV7-9 and TRBJ1-2; the D is unclear. Trimming removed 5 bases at V and 5 bases at J, with 9 bases between. In germline, CDR1 is SEHNR, CDR2 FQNEAQ (reference sequence). The length of the CDR3 is 12 residues. The CDR3 region is CASSPLQYGYTF. The CDR3 bases are TGTGCCAGCAGCCCCCTCCAATATGGCTACACCTTC.

The rearrangement uses TRBV7-3 and TRBJ2-1; TRBD2 aligns across 11 bases. The trim removed 5 bases at V and 5 bases at J, leaving 5 bases unmatched. The germline gives CDR1 SGHTA, CDR2 FQGTGA. This CDR3 region has 15 residues. The CDR3 DNA follows: TGTGCCAGCAGCGAGGGGACTAGCGGAGACAATGAGCAGTTCTTC. Encoded protein: CASSEGTSGDNEQFF.

This clone is a singleton in its sample. V is TRBV7-8 and J is TRBJ1-2; the D is unclear. Trimming shortened V by 1 base and J by 8 bases, and 17 bases separated the two germline ends. Germline V lookup: CDR1 SGHVS, CDR2 FQNEAQ. This CDR3 has 15 amino acids. The CDR3 protein is CASSLGRGGRKGYTF. The DNA for the CDR3 is TGTGCCAGCAGCTTAGGACGTGGAGGGAGGAAGGGCTACACCTTC.

V and J are TRBV6-1 and TRBJ2-3, with 7 positions matching TRBD1. This CDR3 has 13 residues. Trimming removed 8 bases from V and 5 bases from J; junction bases left unmatched: 7. CDR1 and CDR2 from the germline V gene are MNHNS and SASEGT. CDR3 nucleotide sequence: TGTGCCAGCGGAAGGACAGGAGGAGATACGCAGTATTTT. It is translated as CASGRTGGDTQYF.

DNA of the CDR3: TGTGCCTGCCCGGGACTAGCGCCAGAGACCCAGTACTTC. It translates to CACPGLAPETQYF. This rearrangement joins TRBV30 to TRBJ2-5; 10 positions match TRBD2. The ends lost 6 bases at V and 4 bases at J; junction bases unmatched: 5. The CDR3 totals 13 residues. Germline V gene lookup returns CDR1 GTSNPN and CDR2 SVGIG (reference sequence).

This clone was counted between two and nine times. This chain links TRBV29-1 with TRBJ2-4; D is ambiguous. Trimming removed 6 bases at V and 0 bases at J, with 9 bases between. The germline V gene encodes CDR1 SQVTM and CDR2 ANQGSEA. The CDR3 spans 13 residues. The CDR3 coding sequence is TGCAGCGTACAAAAACTAGCCAAAAACATTCAGTACTTC. It specifies CSVQKLAKNIQYF.

The V call is TRBV18, the J call TRBJ2-5, with no clear D. Germline V gene lookup returns CDR1 KGHSH and CDR2 LQKENI. The CDR3 sequence is 15 residues long. V lost 3 bases and J 5 bases, leaving 16 bases between the germline ends. This CDR3 is CASSPGATARETQYF. The CDR3 DNA reads as TGTGCCAGCTCACCGGGTGCGACGGCACGTGAGACCCAGTACTTC.

As regards this clone: One end of the junction varies from germline; a read error may be responsible. The chain is built from TRBV7-2 and TRBJ2-2, with a tentative D call TRBD1 (6 bases). CDR3 length: 16 amino acids. Per the germline V gene, CDR1 is SGHTA and CDR2 is FQGNSA. The CDR3 loop reads CASTLPTGPNTGELFF. Written as DNA, the CDR3 is TGTGCCAGCACCTTACCTACAGGGCCGAACACCGGGGAGCTGTTTTTT.

The chain has TRBV29-1 and TRBJ1-2; D may be TRBD1 (6 bases). This CDR3 contains 14 residues. The germline CDR1 and CDR2 sequences are SQVTM and ANQGSEA. Trimming removed 5 bases from V and 5 bases from J, with 18 bases in between. Here the CDR3 DNA reads TGCAGCGTTTTACCCCTTGACAGGATTTATGGCTACACCTTC. Encoded protein: CSVLPLDRIYGYTF.

The chain carries TRBV30 and TRBJ2-1; D is uncertain. Trimming pared 2 bases from V and 7 bases from J, leaving 6 bases between. Germline CDR1 reads GTSNPN; CDR2 reads SVGIG (reference sequence). This CDR3 region has 11 residues. This CDR3 is CAWSRRNEQFF. DNA for the CDR3: TGTGCCTGGAGTCGCCGGAATGAGCAGTTCTTC.